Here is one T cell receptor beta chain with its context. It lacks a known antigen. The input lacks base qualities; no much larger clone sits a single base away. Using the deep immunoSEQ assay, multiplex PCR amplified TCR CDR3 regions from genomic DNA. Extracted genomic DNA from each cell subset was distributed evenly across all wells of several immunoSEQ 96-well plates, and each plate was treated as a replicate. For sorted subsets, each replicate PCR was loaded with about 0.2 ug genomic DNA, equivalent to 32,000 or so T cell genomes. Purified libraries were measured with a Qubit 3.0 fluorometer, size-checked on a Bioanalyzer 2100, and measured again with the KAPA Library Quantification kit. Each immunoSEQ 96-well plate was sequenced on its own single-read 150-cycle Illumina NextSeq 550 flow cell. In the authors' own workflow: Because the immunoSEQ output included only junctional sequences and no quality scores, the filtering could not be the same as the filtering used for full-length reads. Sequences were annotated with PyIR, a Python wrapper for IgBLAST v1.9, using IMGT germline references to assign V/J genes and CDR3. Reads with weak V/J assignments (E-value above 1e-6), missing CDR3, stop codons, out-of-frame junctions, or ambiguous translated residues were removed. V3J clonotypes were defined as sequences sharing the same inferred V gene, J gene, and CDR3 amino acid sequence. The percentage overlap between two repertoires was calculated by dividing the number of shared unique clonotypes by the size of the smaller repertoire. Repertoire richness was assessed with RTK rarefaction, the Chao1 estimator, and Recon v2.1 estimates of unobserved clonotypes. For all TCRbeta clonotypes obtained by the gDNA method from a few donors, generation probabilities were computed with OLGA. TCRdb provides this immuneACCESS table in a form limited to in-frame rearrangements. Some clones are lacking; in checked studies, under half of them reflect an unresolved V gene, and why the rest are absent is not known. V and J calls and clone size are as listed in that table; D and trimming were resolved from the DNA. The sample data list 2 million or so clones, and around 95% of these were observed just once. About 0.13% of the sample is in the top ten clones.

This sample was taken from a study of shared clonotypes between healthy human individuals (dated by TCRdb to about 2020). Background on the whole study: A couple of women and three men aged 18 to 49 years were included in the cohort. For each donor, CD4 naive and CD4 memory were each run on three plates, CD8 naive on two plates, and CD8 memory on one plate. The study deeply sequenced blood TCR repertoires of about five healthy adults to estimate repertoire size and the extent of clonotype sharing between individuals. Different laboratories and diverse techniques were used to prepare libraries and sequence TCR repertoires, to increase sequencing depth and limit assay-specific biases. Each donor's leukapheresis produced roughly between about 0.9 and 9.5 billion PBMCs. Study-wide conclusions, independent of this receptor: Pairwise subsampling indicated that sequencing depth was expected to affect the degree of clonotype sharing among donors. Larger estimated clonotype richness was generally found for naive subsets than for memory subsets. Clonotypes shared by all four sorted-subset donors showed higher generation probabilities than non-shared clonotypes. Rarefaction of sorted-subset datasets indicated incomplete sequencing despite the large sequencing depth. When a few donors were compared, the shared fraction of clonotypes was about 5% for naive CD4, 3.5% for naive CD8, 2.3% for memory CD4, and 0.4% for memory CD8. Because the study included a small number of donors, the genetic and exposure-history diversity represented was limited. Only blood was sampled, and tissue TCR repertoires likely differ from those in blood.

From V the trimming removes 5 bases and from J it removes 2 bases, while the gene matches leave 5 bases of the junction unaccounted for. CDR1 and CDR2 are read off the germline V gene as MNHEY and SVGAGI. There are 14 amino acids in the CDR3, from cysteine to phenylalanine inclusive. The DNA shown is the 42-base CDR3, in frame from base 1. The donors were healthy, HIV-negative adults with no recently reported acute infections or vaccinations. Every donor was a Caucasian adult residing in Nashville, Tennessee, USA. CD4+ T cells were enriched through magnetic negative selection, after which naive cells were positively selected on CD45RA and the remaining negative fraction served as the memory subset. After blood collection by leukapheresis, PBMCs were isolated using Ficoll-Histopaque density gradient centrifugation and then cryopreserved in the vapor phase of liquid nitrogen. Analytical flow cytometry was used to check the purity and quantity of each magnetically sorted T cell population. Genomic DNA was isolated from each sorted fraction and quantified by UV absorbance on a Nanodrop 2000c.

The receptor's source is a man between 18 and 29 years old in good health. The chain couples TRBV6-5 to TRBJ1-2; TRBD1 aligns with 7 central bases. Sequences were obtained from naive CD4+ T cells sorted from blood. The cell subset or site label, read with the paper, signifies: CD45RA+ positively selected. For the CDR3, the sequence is CASSQPGQNYGYTF. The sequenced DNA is TGTGCCAGCAGTCAACCGGGACAGAACTATGGCTACACCTTC.